The subject of this entry is one TCR beta chain. The sample originates from a study of blood T cell repertoires in COVID-19. Overall study: T cells, B-cell-depleted T cells, or PBMCs provided the cDNA or gDNA that served as material.

Produced via immunoSEQ multiplex PCR; TCRdb's table is partial and in-frame only. Of around 50,000 clones in the sample, 60% to 80% were seen once. Germline CDR1 SGHVS, CDR2 FQNEAQ. This CDR3 has 14 amino acids. The germline V and J ends were trimmed by 3 bases and 8 bases, with 16 bases remaining between them. This TCR was sampled from a woman aged 45-59 years with acute COVID-19. Input material: PBMCs or T cells enriched from blood (not recorded which). This chain joins TRBV7-8 and TRBJ1-2; D perhaps matches TRBD1 (5 bases). The CDR3 DNA is TGTGCCAGCAGCTTCATAGACAGTCCCGACGGCTACACCTTC. The encoded protein is CASSFIDSPDGYTF.